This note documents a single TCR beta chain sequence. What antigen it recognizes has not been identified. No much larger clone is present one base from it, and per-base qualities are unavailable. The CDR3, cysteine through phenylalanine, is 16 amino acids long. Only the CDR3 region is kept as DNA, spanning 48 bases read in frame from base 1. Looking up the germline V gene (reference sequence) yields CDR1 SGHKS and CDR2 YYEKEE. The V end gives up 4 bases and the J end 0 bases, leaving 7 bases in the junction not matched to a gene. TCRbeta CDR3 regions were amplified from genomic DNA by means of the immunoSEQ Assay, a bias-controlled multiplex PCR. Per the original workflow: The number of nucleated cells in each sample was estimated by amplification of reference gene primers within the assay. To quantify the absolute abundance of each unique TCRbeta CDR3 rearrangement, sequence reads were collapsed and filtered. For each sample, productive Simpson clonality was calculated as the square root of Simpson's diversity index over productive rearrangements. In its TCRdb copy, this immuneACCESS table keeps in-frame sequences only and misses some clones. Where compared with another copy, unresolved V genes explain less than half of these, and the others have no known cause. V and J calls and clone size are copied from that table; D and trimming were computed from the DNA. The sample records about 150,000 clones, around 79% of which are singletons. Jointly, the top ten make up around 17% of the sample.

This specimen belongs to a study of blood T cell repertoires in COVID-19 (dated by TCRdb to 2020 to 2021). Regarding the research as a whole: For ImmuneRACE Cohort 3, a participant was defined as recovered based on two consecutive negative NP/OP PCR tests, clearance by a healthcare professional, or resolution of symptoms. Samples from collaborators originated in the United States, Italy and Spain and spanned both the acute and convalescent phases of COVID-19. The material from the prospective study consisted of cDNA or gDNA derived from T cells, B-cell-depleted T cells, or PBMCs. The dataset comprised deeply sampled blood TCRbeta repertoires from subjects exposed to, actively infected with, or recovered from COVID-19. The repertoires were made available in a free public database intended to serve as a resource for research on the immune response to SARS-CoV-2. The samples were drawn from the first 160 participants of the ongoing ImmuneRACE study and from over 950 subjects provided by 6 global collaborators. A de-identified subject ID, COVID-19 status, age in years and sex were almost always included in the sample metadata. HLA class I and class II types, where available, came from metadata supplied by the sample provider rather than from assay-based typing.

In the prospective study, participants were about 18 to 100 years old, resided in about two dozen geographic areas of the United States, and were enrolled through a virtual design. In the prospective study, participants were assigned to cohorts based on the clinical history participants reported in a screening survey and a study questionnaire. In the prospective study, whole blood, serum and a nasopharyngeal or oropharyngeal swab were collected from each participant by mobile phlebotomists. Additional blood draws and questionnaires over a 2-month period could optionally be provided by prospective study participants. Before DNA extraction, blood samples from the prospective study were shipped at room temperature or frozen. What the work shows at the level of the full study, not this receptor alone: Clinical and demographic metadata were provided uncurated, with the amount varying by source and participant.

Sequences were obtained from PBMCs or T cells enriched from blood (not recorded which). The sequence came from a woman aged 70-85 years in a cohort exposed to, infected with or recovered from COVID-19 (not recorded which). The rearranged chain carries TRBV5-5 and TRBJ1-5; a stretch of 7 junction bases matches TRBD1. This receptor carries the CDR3 CASSPGQYYSNQPQHF. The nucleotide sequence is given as TGTGCCAGCAGCCCGGGACAGTACTATAGCAATCAGCCCCAGCATTTT.